This is a list of T cell receptor beta chains from one sample in a study of cytomegalovirus exposure and HLA in healthy donors. Produced via immunoSEQ multiplex PCR; TCRdb's table is partial and in-frame only. The sample includes approximately 100,000 clones, over 65% seen only once; the top ten take roughly 5%. Specimen: PBMCs. The source is a female donor in good health and CMV-seropositive. The CDR3 runs from the conserved cysteine through the conserved F or W. The order of the fields is V gene, clone size, J gene, D gene, CDR3 DNA, CDR3 protein. A D gene is named only where the DNA matches it firmly. Some rows mark clone size as missing; the rest say once, few, many or name a class of expanded clone.

TRBV2,.,TRBJ2-3,TRBD2,TGTGCCAGCAGCGCTCAGGGACTAGCGGGGGTAGATACGCAGTATTTT,CASSAQGLAGVDTQYF
TRBV14,few,TRBJ2-7,TRBD1,TGTGCCAGCAGCCGACAGGGATTAGAGTACGAGCAGTACTTC,CASSRQGLEYEQYF
TRBV11-2,.,TRBJ1-1,.,TGTGCCAGCAGCTTAATCTCTGAAGCTTTCTTT,CASSLISEAFF
TRBV5-1,.,TRBJ1-4,.,TGCGCCAGCAGCCCGGGACAAGCGGATGAAAAACTGTTTTTT,CASSPGQADEKLFF
TRBV6-1,.,TRBJ2-2,TRBD1,TGTGCCAGCAGTGTCCACAGGGGATCCGGGGAGCTGTTTTTT,CASSVHRGSGELFF
TRBV4-3,.,TRBJ2-1,TRBD2,TGCGCCAGCAGCCAAACTAGCGGGGGGCCCCATGAGCAGTTCTTC,CASSQTSGGPHEQFF
TRBV9,.,TRBJ2-1,TRBD2,TGTGCCAGCAGCCCGAGACTAGCGGGAACGAATGAGCAGTTCTTC,CASSPRLAGTNEQFF
TRBV28,.,TRBJ1-3,.,TGTGCCAGCAGTTCCGCGGGAGGTGGTGGAAACACCATATATTTT,CASSSAGGGGNTIYF
TRBV28,once,TRBJ2-1,.,TGTGCCGCCGAGGGCCGCGGGAATGAGCAGTTCTTC,CAAEGRGNEQFF
TRBV30,.,TRBJ1-5,.,TGTGCCTGGACCCCAGGGGATGTCCAGCCCCAGCATTTT,CAWTPGDVQPQHF
TRBV9,.,TRBJ2-2,TRBD1,TGTGCCAGCAGCCCCCGGACAGGTACGACCGGGGAGCTGTTTTTT,CASSPRTGTTGELFF
TRBV21-1,.,TRBJ2-1,.,TGTGCCAGCAGCAAAGTTGCAGCGGGGGGGCACTCCTACAATGAGCAGTTCTTC,CASSKVAAGGHSYNEQFF
TRBV6-1,once,TRBJ1-1,.,TGTGCCAGCAGTAACCACGGCCAGGGGAACACTGAAGCTTTCTTT,CASSNHGQGNTEAFF
TRBV6-1,few,TRBJ2-1,TRBD2,TGTGCCACCCAGGCCGGGCGGGAGAGGGTTGAGCAGTTCTTC,CATQAGRERVEQFF
TRBV6-6,once,TRBJ2-2,.,TGTGCCACCTCAGAGAACACCGGGGAGCTGTTTTTT,CATSENTGELFF
TRBV5-4,.,TRBJ2-7,TRBD2,TGTGCCAGCAGCTTCGGGCCTAGCGGCTACGAGCAGTACTTC,CASSFGPSGYEQYF
TRBV28,.,TRBJ2-5,.,TGTGCCAGCAGTTTATTAGGAGGGGATTGGGAGACCCAGTACTTC,CASSLLGGDWETQYF
TRBV6-5,.,TRBJ1-2,.,TGTGCCAGCAGTTACTCGATTAGCGGGGGAAGTGGCTACACCTTC,CASSYSISGGSGYTF
TRBV4-1,.,TRBJ1-3,.,TGCGCCAGCAGCCAAATGAATCGACAGGCAAAAGGAAACACCATATATTTT,CASSQMNRQAKGNTIYF
TRBV19,.,TRBJ2-1,TRBD2,TGTGCCAGTAGTATCCAAGCGGGGGGGCGATATGAGCAGTTCTTC,CASSIQAGGRYEQFF
TRBV9,.,TRBJ1-6,.,TGTGCCAGCAGCGTAGCAGACTATAATTCACCCCTCCACTTT,CASSVADYNSPLHF
TRBV30,.,TRBJ2-5,.,TGTGCCTGGAGCACCCAAGGGGGGGAGAGGGAGACCCAGTACTTC,CAWSTQGGERETQYF
TRBV5-1,.,TRBJ2-7,.,TGCGCCAGCAGCACACGAAACTCCTACGAGCAGTACTTC,CASSTRNSYEQYF
TRBV6-6,.,TRBJ2-6,.,TGTGCCAGCAGCAGAACAGGAAGCTCTGGGGCCAACGTCCTGACTTTC,CASSRTGSSGANVLTF
TRBV28,.,TRBJ2-7,.,TGTGCCAGCGGACTCTACTACGAGCAGTACTTC,CASGLYYEQYF
TRBV15,.,TRBJ2-3,TRBD2,TGTGCCACCAGCAGAGGTAGCGGGGGGCCTGAAGATACGCAGTATTTT,CATSRGSGGPEDTQYF
TRBV9,.,TRBJ1-2,.,TGTGCCAGCAGCGCCCTACCGGGGGATGGCTACACCTTC,CASSALPGDGYTF
TRBV7-8,.,TRBJ2-7,.,TGTGCCAGCAGTCGCTTTTCGCGGGACTTCTCCTACGAGCAGTACTTC,CASSRFSRDFSYEQYF
TRBV7-9,.,TRBJ1-1,.,TGTGCCAGCAGCTTGGCACAGATGAACACTGAAGCTTTCTTT,CASSLAQMNTEAFF
TRBV28,.,TRBJ2-3,.,TGTGCCAGCAGTTTACTAGATACGCAGTATTTT,CASSLLDTQYF
TRBV5-1,few,TRBJ2-7,.,TGCGCCAGCAGCACCGGGAATAGCTTATACGAGCAGTACTTC,CASSTGNSLYEQYF
TRBV6-4,.,TRBJ2-7,TRBD1,TGTGCCAGCAGTGATGGGGACAGCGCGCTTAAGCAGTACTTC,CASSDGDSALKQYF
TRBV5-1,few,TRBJ1-4,TRBD1,TGCGCCAGCAGCGGCCTCGGGACAGGGAATGAAAAACTGTTTTTT,CASSGLGTGNEKLFF
TRBV30,.,TRBJ1-2,TRBD1,TGTGCCTGGAGCGCCGGGACAGGGGGCGGTCGGGGCTACACCTTC,CAWSAGTGGGRGYTF
TRBV7-2,.,TRBJ2-2,TRBD1,TGTGCCAGCAGCTTCTTTGGGACAGGGGGCTTTTCCGGGGAGCTGTTTTTT,CASSFFGTGGFSGELFF
TRBV2,few,TRBJ2-7,TRBD2,TGTGCCAGCTCACTGACTCTAGCGGGGCCCTACGAGCAGTACTTC,CASSLTLAGPYEQYF
TRBV11-2,.,TRBJ2-1,TRBD1,TGTGCCAGCAGCGTGGACAGGGCGGAGCAGTTCTTC,CASSVDRAEQFF
TRBV7-9,.,TRBJ1-1,.,TGTGCCAGCAGCCAGTCTGACACTGAAGCTTTCTTT,CASSQSDTEAFF
TRBV10-3,.,TRBJ2-2,TRBD2,TGTGCCATCAGTGATCGGGGGGGCGACACCGGGGAGCTGTTTTTT,CAISDRGGDTGELFF
TRBV6-6,.,TRBJ2-1,TRBD2,TGTGCCAGCAGTAAAACTAGCGGGGGGGCTAGAGAGCAGTTCTTC,CASSKTSGGAREQFF
TRBV6-5,once,TRBJ2-7,.,TGTGCCAGCAGTTACTCGACAGTCCTCGCCTACGAGCAGTACTTC,CASSYSTVLAYEQYF
TRBV29-1,.,TRBJ1-1,TRBD1,TGCAGCGTTCTGACAGGGGGCACTGAAGCTTTCTTT,CSVLTGGTEAFF
TRBV7-9,.,TRBJ2-7,.,TGTGCCAGCAGCCGAAGGTCGGCAGGCTCCTACGAGCAGTACTTC,CASSRRSAGSYEQYF
TRBV2,.,TRBJ1-2,TRBD1,TGTGCCAGCCTCCGGGACAGGGGGCGAGTTAACTATGGCTACACCTTC,CASLRDRGRVNYGYTF
TRBV2,.,TRBJ1-2,TRBD1,TGTGCCAGCGTTGGGACAGGCACCTATGGCTACACCTTC,CASVGTGTYGYTF
TRBV18,.,TRBJ1-1,TRBD1,TGTGCCAGCTCACCATTGATATCACAGGGGGATACTGAAGCTTTCTTT,CASSPLISQGDTEAFF
TRBV28,.,TRBJ2-5,.,TGTGCCAGCAGTCTCGGAGGGCCTGGGGAGACCCAGTACTTC,CASSLGGPGETQYF
TRBV23-1,.,TRBJ1-1,TRBD1,TGCGCCAGCAGTCATAAGACAGGGCCGGAAGCTTTCTTT,CASSHKTGPEAFF
TRBV6-1,few,TRBJ1-3,TRBD1,TGTGCCACCCGGGGACAGGGGGGCGCGGGAAACACCATATATTTT,CATRGQGGAGNTIYF
TRBV10-3,.,TRBJ1-3,TRBD1,TGTGCCATCGGACAGGGGCCTGGAAACACCATATATTTT,CAIGQGPGNTIYF
TRBV28,.,TRBJ2-7,.,TGTGCCAGCAGTTATGGACAGTCCTACGAGCAGTACTTC,CASSYGQSYEQYF
TRBV5-1,.,TRBJ2-7,TRBD1,TGCGCCAGCAGCCACCTCGGGACAGAAAACTACGAGCAGTACTTC,CASSHLGTENYEQYF